The clone carrying this T cell receptor (beta chain) was picked up a small number of times. Its matching antigen is unknown. V shed 6 bases and J 4 bases; nucleotides not matched to a gene: 9. The CDR3 is 16 residues long. TCRdb re-analysed the 5' RACE reads in MiXCR, keeping a single row per CDR3 protein. Of approximately 300,000 distinct CDR3 sequences listed, around a tenth are singletons. The record originates from a study of T cells after yellow fever vaccination. Study results and limitations: Repertoires obtained by FACS sorting could include abundant clonotypes that entered as contaminants from the bulk population.

The receptor was isolated from a man between 18 and 35 years old who received the YFV17D yellow fever vaccine. This chain links TRBV12-3 or TRBV12-4 with TRBJ2-3; 11 nucleotides align to TRBD1. The material sequenced was CD4+ T cells sorted from PBMCs, taken 45 days after the yellow fever booster vaccination. In nucleotides, the CDR3 is TGTGCCAGCAGCCCCGGGCCGGGACAGGGGGCAGATACGCAGTATTTT. Protein product: CASSPGPGQGADTQYF.